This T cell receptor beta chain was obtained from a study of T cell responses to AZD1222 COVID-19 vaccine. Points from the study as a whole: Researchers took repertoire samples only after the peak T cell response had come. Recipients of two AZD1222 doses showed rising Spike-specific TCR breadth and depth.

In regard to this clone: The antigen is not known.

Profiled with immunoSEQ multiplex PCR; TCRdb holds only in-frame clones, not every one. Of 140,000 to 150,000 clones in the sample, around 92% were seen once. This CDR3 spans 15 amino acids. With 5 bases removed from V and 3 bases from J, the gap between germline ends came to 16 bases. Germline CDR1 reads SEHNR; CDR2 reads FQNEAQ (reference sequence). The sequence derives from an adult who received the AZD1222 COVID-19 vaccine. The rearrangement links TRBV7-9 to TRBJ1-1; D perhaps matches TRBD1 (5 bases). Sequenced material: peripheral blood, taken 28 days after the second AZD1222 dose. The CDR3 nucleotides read TGTGCCAGCAGCCCGGGTGGGGGTGGTTACACTGAAGCTTTCTTT. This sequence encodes CASSPGGGGYTEAFF.